These 27 T cell receptor beta chains came from one sample sequenced in a study of T cell responses to AZD1222 COVID-19 vaccine. Sequenced by immunoSEQ multiplex PCR; TCRdb stores in-frame clones only, minus some. The table records about 140,000 clones, roughly 90% of them present only once. The sample here was peripheral blood, taken on day 0 of AZD1222 vaccination. The receptors originated from an adult in good health.

V gene TRBV5-1 combines with J gene TRBJ1-1, with 7 positions matching TRBD1. This CDR3 comprises 16 residues. Trimming removed 0 bases from V and 1 base from J; junction bases left unmatched: 6. Germline CDR1 is SGHRS and CDR2 is YFSETQ. This chain's CDR3 is CASSLAFGTANTEAFF. Here the CDR3 DNA reads TGCGCCAGCAGCTTGGCTTTCGGGACAGCGAACACTGAAGCTTTCTTT.

The V and J genes are TRBV13 and TRBJ2-1, with D unresolved. V lost 5 bases to trimming and J lost 8 bases, with 10 bases between them. The germline gives CDR1 PRHDT, CDR2 FYEKMQ (reference sequence). The CDR3 spans 12 residues. CDR3 sequence reads: CASSLRRDEQFF. The CDR3, as DNA: TGTGCCAGCAGCCTCAGACGGGATGAGCAGTTCTTC.

The V call is TRBV5-1, the J call TRBJ1-1; 9 bases are shared with TRBD1. Germline V gene sequence: CDR1 SGHRS, CDR2 YFSETQ. The CDR3 has 17 residues. Trimming removed 4 bases from V and 6 bases from J; junction bases left unmatched: 16. The CDR3 DNA is TGCGCCAGCAGCCCATACGGTTGGGGACAGGGATTACCTGAAGCTTTCTTT. Its protein product is CASSPYGWGQGLPEAFF.

This chain links TRBV6-6 with TRBJ1-1; D gene unclear. Germline V gives CDR1 MNHNY, CDR2 SVGAGI (reference sequence). Trimming took off 5 bases at V and 0 bases at J, with 10 bases between the two ends. The CDR3 extends over 14 amino acids. The CDR3 protein is CASSTRHLNTEAFF. The CDR3, as DNA: TGTGCCAGCAGTACGCGGCATTTGAACACTGAAGCTTTCTTT.

In its sample, this clone was seen a few times. The chain combines TRBV7-9 with TRBJ1-4, with D possibly being TRBD1 (6 bases). The CDR3 consists of 16 residues. The germline CDR1 and CDR2 sequences are SEHNR and FQNEAQ (reference sequence). V lost 7 bases to trimming and J lost 5 bases, with 20 bases between them. The CDR3 here is CASTPYFGGGNEKLFF. The CDR3 DNA reads as TGTGCCAGCACCCCGTATTTTGGAGGGGGGAATGAAAAACTGTTTTTT. The full variable domain, with the rest looked up from reference TRBV7-9 and TRBJ1-4, is DTGVSQNPRHKITKRGQNVTFRCDPISEHNRLYWYRQTLGQGPEFLTYFQNEAQLEKSRLLSDRFSAERPKGSFSTLEIQRTEQGDSAMYLCASTPYFGGGNEKLFFGSGTQLSVL.

The rearrangement uses TRBV7-8 and TRBJ2-1; a weak D match, TRBD2 (5 bases). Germline lookup yields CDR1 SGHVS and CDR2 FQNEAQ. The V gene lost 2 bases and the J gene lost 10 bases, with 12 bases spanning the gap. The CDR3 is 13 residues long. The CDR3 sequence: CASSLRGISEQFF. As DNA, the CDR3 is TGTGCCAGCAGCTTACGGGGAATTAGCGAGCAGTTCTTC.

The CDR3 DNA follows: TGTGCCAGCAGCGTAGAGGGGGAAGCGGACGAGCAGTACTTC. It encodes CASSVEGEADEQYF. This chain links TRBV9 with TRBJ2-7; D is possibly TRBD1 (6 bases). The CDR3 is 14 amino acids. The germline V gene encodes CDR1 SGDLS and CDR2 YYNGEE. Trimming took off 0 bases at V and 5 bases at J, with 12 bases between the two ends.

This chain joins TRBV4-1 and TRBJ2-3; 10 nucleotides agree with TRBD2. CDR1 MGHRA and CDR2 YSYEKL come from the germline V gene. Unmatched junction bases numbered 11, after V lost 0 bases and J lost 5 bases. This CDR3 region has 18 residues. CDR3 amino acids: CASSQDPGTRLAGDTQYF. CDR3 bases: TGCGCCAGCAGCCAAGATCCGGGTACGAGACTAGCGGGAGATACGCAGTATTTT.

This clone was observed a few times. This rearrangement joins TRBV29-1 to TRBJ1-1; D gene unclear. V shed 6 bases and J shed 0 bases, with 11 bases lying between them. The CDR3 runs to 13 residues. Per the germline V gene, CDR1 is SQVTM and CDR2 is ANQGSEA. CDR3 nucleotides: TGCAGCGTCATTCCGCGGATGAACACTGAAGCTTTCTTT. It is translated as CSVIPRMNTEAFF.

The rearrangement joins TRBV7-2 to TRBJ1-4, with D unclear. Deletions cut 2 bases from V and 0 bases from J, with 10 bases between. Germline assignment: CDR1 SGHTA and CDR2 FQGNSA. CDR3 length: 16 residues. The CDR3 sequence: CASSLFRAATNEKLFF. In DNA, the CDR3 is TGTGCCAGCAGCTTATTTAGGGCTGCAACTAATGAAAAACTGTTTTTT.

This clone was seen a handful of times. The rearrangement joins TRBV7-9 to TRBJ2-2; TRBD1 aligns across 7 bases. Germline CDR1 and CDR2: SEHNR and FQNEAQ (reference sequence). The CDR3 is 17 residues long. J lost 0 bases, V lost 7 bases, and 11 bases had no gene match. The CDR3 spells CASNDRDFTANTGELFF. DNA for the CDR3: TGTGCCAGCAACGACAGGGATTTCACAGCGAACACCGGGGAGCTGTTTTTT.

This CDR3 reads CASSGTNSYNEQFF. The CDR3 DNA follows: TGTGCCAGCTCTGGGACTAACTCCTACAATGAGCAGTTCTTC. The J gene is TRBJ2-1, the V gene TRBV6-1; 7 bases are a match to TRBD2. From germline, CDR1 is MNHNS and CDR2 SASEGT. This CDR3 is 14 amino acids long. With 8 bases clipped from V and 0 bases from J, the junction kept 4 bases outside the gene matches.

The V gene is TRBV27, the J gene TRBJ2-1; D is uncertain. This CDR3 comprises 13 residues. Germline lookup yields CDR1 MNHEY and CDR2 SMNVEV (reference sequence). V lost 3 bases, J lost 4 bases, and 7 bases lay in between. CDR3 residues: CASSFGPYNEQFF. The DNA of the CDR3 is TGTGCCAGCAGTTTTGGACCGTACAATGAGCAGTTCTTC.

The CDR3 DNA reads TGTGCCAGCAACAAGGGAGACAGAACTGAAGCTTTCTTT. Encoded protein: CASNKGDRTEAFF. The chain carries TRBV12-3 or TRBV12-4 and TRBJ1-1, with D possibly being TRBD1 (5 bases). The V end lost 7 bases, the J end lost 5 bases, and 14 bases lay between the germline ends. The CDR3 has 13 residues.

CDR3 coding DNA: TGCGCCAGCAGTCAATCTTTTTCATTGGCAGACTATGGCTACACCTTC. Its protein product is CASSQSFSLADYGYTF. The chain employs TRBV23-1 and TRBJ1-2; D unresolved. TRBV23-1 counts as an open reading frame of uncertain function. CDR3 length equals 16 residues. Trimming cost V 0 bases and J 3 bases, with 14 bases left between them.

The rearrangement joins TRBV6-2 or TRBV6-3 to TRBJ1-5; 8 bases match TRBD1. Germline trimming cut 2 bases from V and 2 bases from J; bases unmatched to any gene: 8. The CDR3 is 17 residues long. The V gene's germline CDR1 is MNHEY and CDR2 SVGEGT. CDR3 protein: CASSYLGQGKGNQPQHF. CDR3 DNA: TGTGCCAGCAGTTACCTAGGACAGGGTAAAGGCAATCAGCCCCAGCATTTT.

V usage is TRBV6-5 and J usage is TRBJ2-7; tentatively, D is TRBD1 (5 bases). Trimming pared 4 bases from V and 3 bases from J, leaving 7 bases between. The CDR3 length is 12 residues. The germline gives CDR1 MNHEY, CDR2 SVGAGI. This chain's CDR3 is CASSSGIYEQYF. CDR3 coding DNA: TGTGCCAGCAGTTCAGGGATCTACGAGCAGTACTTC.

The chain links TRBV19 to TRBJ2-7, with 7 bases that match TRBD1. The length of the CDR3 is 13 residues. The trim removed 4 bases at V and 6 bases at J, leaving 6 bases unmatched. Per germline, CDR1 LNHDA and CDR2 SQIVND (reference sequence). CDR3 region: CASSTSTGIEQYF. The CDR3 nucleotides read TGTGCCAGTAGTACATCGACAGGGATCGAGCAGTACTTC. Using reference TRBV19 and TRBJ2-7 for the parts outside the CDR3, the full variable domain is DGGITQSPKYLFRKEGQNVTLSCEQNLNHDAMYWYRQDPGQGLRLIYYSQIVNDFQKGDIAEGYSVSREKKESFPLTVTSAQKNPTAFYLCASSTSTGIEQYFGPGTRLTVT.

The chain carries TRBV28 and TRBJ2-5, with 7 bases fitting TRBD2. Per the germline V gene, CDR1 is MDHEN and CDR2 is SYDVKM. Germline trimming cut 2 bases from V and 5 bases from J; bases unmatched to any gene: 14. This CDR3 has 17 amino acids. The CDR3 protein is CASSLVTASGARETQYF. The CDR3 DNA reads as TGTGCCAGCAGTTTAGTTACGGCTAGCGGTGCCAGGGAGACCCAGTACTTC.

This clone was counted once. The V and J genes are TRBV2 and TRBJ2-2; 15 positions agree with TRBD2. The CDR3 runs to 17 residues. V shed 6 bases, J shed 1 base, and the junction held 3 bases outside the gene matches. Germline V gene data show CDR1 as SNHLY and CDR2 as FYNNEI. The CDR3 region has the DNA TGTGCCAGCAGGGGACTAGCGGGGGGTCGGAACACCGGGGAGCTGTTTTTT. It translates to CASRGLAGGRNTGELFF.

The gene calls are TRBV28 and TRBJ2-1; TRBD2 matches at 9 bases. The CDR3 covers 16 residues. V dropped 1 base and J dropped 8; count of bases not matched to a gene: 9. Germline CDR1 is MDHEN and CDR2 is SYDVKM. The CDR3 region is CASSLSLAGGHDEQFF. CDR3 coding DNA: TGTGCCAGCAGTTTATCTTTGGCGGGGGGGCATGATGAGCAGTTCTTC.

The V and J genes are TRBV7-2 and TRBJ1-4, with 7 bases matching TRBD1. Germline-derived CDR1 and CDR2 are SGHTA and FQGNSA. The junction had 5 bases not matched to a gene; V was cut back by 0 bases and J by 4 bases. The CDR3 extends over 16 amino acids. CDR3 sequence reads: CASSLAGTALNEKLFF. The DNA for the CDR3 is TGTGCCAGCAGCTTAGCAGGGACAGCGCTTAATGAAAAACTGTTTTTT.

This clone showed up just once. In nucleotides, the CDR3 is TGCGCCAGCAGCTTGGCTAGCGGGAGGGCCGGGGGCGAGCAGTACTTC. It is translated as CASSLASGRAGGEQYF. The chain links TRBV5-1 to TRBJ2-7; 12 nucleotides agree with TRBD2. The CDR3 runs 16 residues. The J segment lost 6 bases and the V segment lost 0 bases, leaving 7 bases of the junction unmatched. From germline, CDR1 is SGHRS and CDR2 YFSETQ.

The chain has TRBV2 and TRBJ2-4, with TRBD1 matching 7 bases. CDR3 length: 15 residues. Per the germline V gene, CDR1 is SNHLY and CDR2 is FYNNEI. The J segment lost 6 bases and the V segment lost 5 bases, leaving 10 bases of the junction unmatched. Here the CDR3 reads CASSTEGTVGNIQYF. DNA for the CDR3: TGTGCCAGCAGTACAGAGGGGACAGTTGGAAACATTCAGTACTTC.

The count of this clone is one. The CDR3 does not end in the conserved phenylalanine or tryptophan, so this is likely a read error. No DNA is shown, since the ends of the CDR3 on it are uncertain; the CDR3 is the one TCRdb lists. The V and J genes are TRBV12-3 or TRBV12-4 and TRBJ2-7; the table's D call, TRBD1, was not checked against the DNA. The CDR3 length is 12 residues, termini included. CDR3 in amino acids: CASSLGTGGFSY.

The chain recombines TRBV19 with TRBJ2-7; 8 nucleotides match TRBD2. Germline values: CDR1 LNHDA, CDR2 SQIVND (reference sequence). The CDR3 sequence is 16 residues long. Unmatched junction bases numbered 9, after V lost 5 bases and J lost 0 bases. The CDR3 nucleotides are TGTGCCAGTAGTGTTTCGGGGGGGCAACACTCCTACGAGCAGTACTTC. Amino acids: CASSVSGGQHSYEQYF.

The chain recombines TRBV6-5 with TRBJ1-1, with unresolved D. This CDR3 is 11 amino acids long. CDR1 is MNHEY and CDR2 is SVGAGI in the germline V gene. Trimming shortened V by 4 bases and J by 3 bases, and 3 bases separated the two germline ends. The CDR3 loop is CASSSHTEAFF. The CDR3 DNA follows: TGTGCCAGCAGTTCCCACACTGAAGCTTTCTTT.